This T cell receptor (beta chain) was documented in a study of shared clonotypes between healthy human individuals. Findings and caveats of the study: Non-shared clonotypes showed lower generation probabilities than clonotypes common to all four donors.

Once extracted for a subset, genomic DNA was divided evenly among several immunoSEQ plates. The input for sorted-subset replicate PCRs was about 200 ng DNA, tens of thousands of T cell genomes. Clones were sequenced by immunoSEQ multiplex PCR, and TCRdb holds only the in-frame ones, with some missing. This repertoire shows about 2 million clones, about 95% found once; its top ten account for approximately 1.2%. Germline V gene data show CDR1 as LNHDA and CDR2 as SQIVND (reference sequence). Trimming cost V 5 bases and J 6 bases, with 15 bases left between them. CDR3 length: 14 residues. This clone was recorded only once. Its antigen is unknown. Terminally differentiated effector memory CD45RA+ cells were left out of the naive CD8 fraction, which was CD45RO-negative and positively selected for CCR7. Healthy HIV-negative adults without recent acute infections or vaccinations served as donors.

The source is a man younger than 30 in good health. What was sequenced was naive CD8+ T cells sorted from blood. V is TRBV19 and J is TRBJ2-3; the D gene is possibly TRBD1 (6 bases). In nucleotides, the CDR3 is TGTGCCAGTAGTCACAGCCGCGACAGGGATACGCAGTATTTT. Its translation is CASSHSRDRDTQYF.